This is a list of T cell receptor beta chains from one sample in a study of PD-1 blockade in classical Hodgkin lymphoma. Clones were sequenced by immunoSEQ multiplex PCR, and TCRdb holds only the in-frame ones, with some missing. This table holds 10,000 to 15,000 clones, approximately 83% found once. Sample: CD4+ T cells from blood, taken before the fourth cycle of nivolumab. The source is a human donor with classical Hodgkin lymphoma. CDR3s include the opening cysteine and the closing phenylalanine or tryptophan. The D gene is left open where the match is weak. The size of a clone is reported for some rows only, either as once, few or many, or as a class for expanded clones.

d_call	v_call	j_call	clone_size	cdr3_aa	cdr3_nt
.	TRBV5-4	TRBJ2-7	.	CASSGRDSPDEQYF	TGTGCCAGCAGCGGCCGGGACTCCCCAGACGAGCAGTACTTC
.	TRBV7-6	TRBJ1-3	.	CASSHWLTGPARSSSGNTIYF	TGTGCCAGCAGCCACTGGTTAACCGGGCCGGCTCGCTCTTCATCTGGAAACACCATATATTTT
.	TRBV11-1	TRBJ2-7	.	CASSLGSSYEQYF	TGTGCCAGCAGCTTAGGCAGCTCCTACGAGCAGTACTTC
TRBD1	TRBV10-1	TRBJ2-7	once	CASTRDRVFSNYEQYF	TGCGCCAGCACCCGGGACAGGGTCTTTTCGAACTACGAGCAGTACTTC
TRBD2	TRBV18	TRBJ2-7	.	CASSPSGTNLREQYF	TGTGCCAGCTCACCAAGCGGGACTAACCTTCGAGAGCAGTACTTC
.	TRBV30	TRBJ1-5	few	CAWRRDNNQPQHF	TGTGCCTGGAGAAGGGACAACAATCAGCCCCAGCATTTT
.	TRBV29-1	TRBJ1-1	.	CSVDDYPRDTEAFF	TGCAGCGTTGACGATTACCCTAGGGACACTGAAGCTTTCTTT
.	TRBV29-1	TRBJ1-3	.	CSVGASNLISGNTIYF	TGCAGCGTTGGCGCCTCTAATCTCATCTCTGGAAACACCATATATTTT
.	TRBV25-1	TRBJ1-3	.	CASSEQGSGNTIYF	TGTGCCAGCAGTGAACAGGGGTCCGGAAACACCATATATTTT
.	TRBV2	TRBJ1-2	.	CASSEVRVGPYGYTF	TGTGCCAGCAGTGAAGTTAGAGTAGGCCCCTATGGCTACACCTTC
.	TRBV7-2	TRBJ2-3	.	CASSPRLDPSQYF	TGTGCCAGCAGCCCTCGACTAGACCCAAGTCAGTATTTT
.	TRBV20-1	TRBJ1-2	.	CSAGDGYGYTF	TGCAGTGCTGGCGATGGCTATGGCTACACCTTC
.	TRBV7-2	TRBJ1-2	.	CASSLVQDFGYTF	TGTGCCAGCAGCTTAGTCCAAGATTTCGGCTACACCTTC
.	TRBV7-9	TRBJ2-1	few	CASSRVGLSEQFF	TGTGCCAGCAGCAGAGTTGGGTTGAGTGAGCAGTTCTTC
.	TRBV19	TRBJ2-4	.	CASSPSDTLAKNIQYF	TGTGCCAGTAGCCCCTCAGACACCCTAGCCAAAAACATTCAGTACTTC
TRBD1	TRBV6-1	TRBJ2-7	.	CASSEVGTDYEQYF	TGTGCCAGCAGTGAAGTTGGGACAGACTACGAGCAGTACTTC
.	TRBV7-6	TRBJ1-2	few	CASSSSDRANYGYTF	TGTGCCAGCAGCTCGTCGGACAGAGCTAACTATGGCTACACCTTC
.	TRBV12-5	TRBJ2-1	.	CASGLGPEQFF	TGTGCTAGTGGGCTCGGCCCTGAGCAGTTCTTC
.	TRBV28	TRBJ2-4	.	CASSSVRWGSKNIQYF	TGTGCCAGCAGTTCAGTTCGGTGGGGGTCCAAAAACATTCAGTACTTC
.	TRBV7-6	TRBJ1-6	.	CASSSAGNINSPLHF	TGTGCCAGCAGCTCCGCAGGGAATATTAATTCACCCCTCCACTTT
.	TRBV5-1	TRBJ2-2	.	CASSLGGSSNTGELFF	TGCGCCAGCAGCTTGGGCGGTTCTTCGAACACCGGGGAGCTGTTTTTT
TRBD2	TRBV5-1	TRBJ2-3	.	CASSPGTSVSTDTQYF	TGCGCCAGCAGCCCTGGGACTAGCGTTAGCACAGATACGCAGTATTTT
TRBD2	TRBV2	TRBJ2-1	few	CASRPSLAGASYNEQFF	TGTGCCAGCAGACCTTCTCTAGCGGGAGCATCCTACAATGAGCAGTTCTTC
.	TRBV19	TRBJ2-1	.	CASETGLGNEQFF	TGTGCCAGTGAAACAGGTTTAGGCAATGAGCAGTTCTTC
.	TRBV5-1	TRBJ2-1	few	CASSLAGNSYNEQFF	TGCGCCAGCAGCTTGGCGGGGAATTCCTACAATGAGCAGTTCTTC
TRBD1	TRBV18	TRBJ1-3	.	CASSPRGQPISGNTIYF	TGTGCCAGCTCACCAAGGGGACAGCCCATCTCTGGAAACACCATATATTTT
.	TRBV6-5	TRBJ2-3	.	CASSYSPGADTQYF	TGTGCCAGCAGTTACTCCCCGGGAGCGGATACGCAGTATTTT
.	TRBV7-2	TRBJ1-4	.	CASSRSRDTEKLFF	TGTGCCAGCAGCAGATCACGGGATACCGAAAAACTGTTTTTT
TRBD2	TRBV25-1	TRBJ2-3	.	CASSALPGLAGSTDTQYF	TGTGCCAGCAGTGCGTTACCGGGACTAGCGGGATCCACAGATACGCAGTATTTT
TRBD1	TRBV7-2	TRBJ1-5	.	CASSRQGGEEPQHF	TGTGCCAGCAGTAGACAGGGGGGTGAGGAGCCCCAGCATTTT
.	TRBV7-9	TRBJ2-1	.	CASSLPGPWNEQFF	TGTGCCAGCAGCCTCCCGGGGCCGTGGAATGAGCAGTTCTTC
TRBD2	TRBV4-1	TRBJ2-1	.	CASSRAGGDNEQFF	TGCGCCAGCAGCCGAGCGGGAGGGGACAATGAGCAGTTCTTC
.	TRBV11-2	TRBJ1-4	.	CASSLTGRHEKLFF	TGTGCCAGCAGCCTGACAGGTCGACATGAAAAACTGTTTTTT
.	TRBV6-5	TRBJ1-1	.	CASSYSRKNTEAFF	TGTGCCAGCAGTTACTCCCGAAAGAACACTGAAGCTTTCTTT
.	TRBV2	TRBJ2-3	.	CASEKGGTSTDTQYF	TGTGCCAGCGAGAAAGGGGGGACTAGCACAGATACGCAGTATTTT
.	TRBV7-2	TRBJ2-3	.	CASSLAKGFTDTQYF	TGTGCCAGCAGCTTAGCGAAAGGGTTCACAGATACGCAGTATTTT
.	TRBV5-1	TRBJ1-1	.	CASTAGSWTEAFF	TGCGCCAGCACTGCCGGGTCGTGGACTGAAGCTTTCTTT
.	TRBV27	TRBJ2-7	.	CASSPYPAYEQYF	TGTGCCAGCAGTCCATATCCCGCTTACGAGCAGTACTTC
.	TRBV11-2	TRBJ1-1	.	CASSLEMNTEAFF	TGTGCCAGCAGCTTAGAGATGAACACTGAAGCTTTCTTT
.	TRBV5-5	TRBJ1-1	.	CASSLSGLGRGTEAFF	TGTGCCAGCAGCCTCTCCGGGCTCGGGCGGGGGACTGAAGCTTTCTTT
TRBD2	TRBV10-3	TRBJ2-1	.	CAIRTGGGSYNEQFF	TGTGCCATCAGGACTGGGGGGGGCTCCTACAATGAGCAGTTCTTC
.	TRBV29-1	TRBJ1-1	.	CSVDRGFAEAFF	TGCAGCGTTGACCGGGGCTTTGCGGAAGCTTTCTTT
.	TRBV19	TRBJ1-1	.	CASSIQERGGAFF	TGTGCCAGTAGTATCCAAGAGAGAGGAGGGGCTTTCTTT
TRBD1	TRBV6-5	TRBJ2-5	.	CASSYSPGQGKTQYF	TGTGCCAGCAGTTACTCGCCCGGACAGGGAAAGACCCAGTACTTC
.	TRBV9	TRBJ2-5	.	CASSVGGETQYF	TGTGCCAGCAGCGTAGGAGGGGAGACCCAGTACTTC